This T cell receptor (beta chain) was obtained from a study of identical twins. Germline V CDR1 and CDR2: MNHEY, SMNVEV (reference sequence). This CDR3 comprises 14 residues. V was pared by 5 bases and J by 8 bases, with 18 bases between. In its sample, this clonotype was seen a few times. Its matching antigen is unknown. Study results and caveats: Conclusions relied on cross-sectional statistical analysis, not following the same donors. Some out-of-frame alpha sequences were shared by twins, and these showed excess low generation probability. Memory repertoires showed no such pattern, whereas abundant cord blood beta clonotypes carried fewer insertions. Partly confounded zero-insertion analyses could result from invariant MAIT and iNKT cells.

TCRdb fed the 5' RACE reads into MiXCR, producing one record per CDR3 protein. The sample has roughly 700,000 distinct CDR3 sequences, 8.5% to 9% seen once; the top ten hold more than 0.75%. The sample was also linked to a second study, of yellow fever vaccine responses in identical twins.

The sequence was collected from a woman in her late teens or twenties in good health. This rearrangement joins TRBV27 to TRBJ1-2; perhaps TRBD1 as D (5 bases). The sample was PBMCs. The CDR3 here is CASSTHSGTKGYTF. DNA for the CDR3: TGTGCCAGCAGTACGCATTCCGGGACTAAAGGCTACACCTTC.